This TCR beta chain emerged from a study of blood T cell repertoires in COVID-19. For the study at large: Italy, Spain and the United States were the sources of the convalescent and acute COVID-19 samples.

The protocol was immunoSEQ multiplex PCR, while the TCRdb copy is restricted to in-frame clones and leaves out a portion. The sample carries about 21,000 clones, around 89% recorded once. The CDR3 is 15 amino acids. V was pared by 0 bases and J by 5 bases, with 14 bases between. CDR1 LGHDT and CDR2 YNNKEL come from the germline V gene (reference sequence). This receptor was identified in a man between 65 and 85 years old with active COVID-19. The sequencing input was peripheral blood. The J gene is TRBJ2-7, the V gene TRBV3-1 (or the pseudogene TRBV3-2), with TRBD2 as a possible D gene (6 bases). This CDR3 is CASSQDLGREDEQYF. DNA of the CDR3: TGTGCCAGCAGCCAAGATTTGGGCAGGGAGGACGAGCAGTACTTC.